This TCR beta chain was identified in a study of CD8 T cells in ankylosing spondylitis. For TCR beta, libraries came from quantitative 5'-RACE with molecular barcodes. MiXCR, run by TCRdb on the 5' RACE reads, gives a single entry per CDR3 protein. Here the sample spans more than 110,000 distinct CDR3 sequences, 6.5% to 8.5% being singletons. The sample holds many counts of this clonotype. Its antigen is still unknown. V lost 2 bases and J 2 bases, leaving 13 bases between the germline ends. This CDR3 comprises 15 residues. The germline CDR1 and CDR2 sequences are SGHVS and FNYEAQ. Findings and caveats of the study: Seven or eight highly homologous variants made up a TCR beta motif, and this motif appeared characteristic of ankylosing spondylitis blood.

This clonotype was obtained from a male donor with ankylosing spondylitis. This chain uses TRBV7-6 with TRBJ2-7; D might be TRBD1 (6 bases). The sequenced sample consisted of synovial fluid, either unsorted or a sorted T cell fraction (not recorded which). The CDR3 spells CASSLSPTGTYEQYF. CDR3 nucleotides: TGTGCCAGCAGCTTAAGCCCTACAGGGACCTACGAGCAGTACTTC.